Listed here is a single T cell receptor beta chain. The data are from a study of CD8+CD57+ T cells in acquired aplastic anemia. The germline V gene has CDR1 SNHLY and CDR2 FYNNEI. Trimming stripped 5 bases from V and 4 bases from J, with 12 bases between. CDR3 length: 14 amino acids. Patients sequenced had flow cytometry evidence of CD8+CD57+ cell expansion. Patients uniformly had severe acquired aplastic anemia. Genomic DNA provided the template from which TCR beta VDJ and CDR3 profiles were obtained. TCRdb analysed the reads with MiXCR anew, one entry per CDR3 protein. Among around 500,000 distinct CDR3 sequences listed, about a third were seen once.

Sequenced input: sorted CD4+, CD8+, or CD8+CD57+ T cells (not recorded which) from PBMCs. This sequence was found in a human donor with aplastic anemia. This sequence joins TRBV2 and TRBJ1-3; D call uncertain. CDR3 protein: CASSSRTEGNTIYF. The CDR3 DNA is TGTGCCAGCAGTTCCCGGACGGAAGGAAACACCATATATTTT.